This T cell receptor (beta chain) was profiled in a study of blood T cell repertoires in COVID-19. In the study overall: There were acute and convalescent COVID-19 samples, and they came from the United States, Italy and Spain.

Here immunoSEQ multiplex PCR was the method, and the copy in TCRdb shows in-frame clones only, minus some. The sample contains approximately 140,000 clones, 80% to 90% of which appear only once. The CDR3 totals 12 residues. Germline V lookup: CDR1 SGHRS, CDR2 YFSETQ. Trimming took off 0 bases at V and 6 bases at J, with 7 bases between the two ends. The rearrangement links TRBV5-1 to TRBJ2-7; D is undetermined. The sequenced sample was peripheral blood. This TCR derives from a man between 65 and 80 years old with acute or convalescent COVID-19. CDR3 amino acids: CASSLGPSEQYF. CDR3 DNA: TGCGCCAGCAGCTTGGGGCCATCCGAGCAGTACTTC.